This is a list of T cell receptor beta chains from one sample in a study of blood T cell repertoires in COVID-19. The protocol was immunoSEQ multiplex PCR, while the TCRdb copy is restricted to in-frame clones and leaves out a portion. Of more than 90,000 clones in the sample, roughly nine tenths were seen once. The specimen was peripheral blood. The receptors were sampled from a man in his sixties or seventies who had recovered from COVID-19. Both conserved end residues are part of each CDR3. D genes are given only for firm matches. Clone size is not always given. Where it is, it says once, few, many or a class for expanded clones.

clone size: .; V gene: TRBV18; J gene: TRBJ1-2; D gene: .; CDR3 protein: CASSPTRDYGYTF; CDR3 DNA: TGTGCCAGCTCACCGACCAGGGACTATGGCTACACCTTC
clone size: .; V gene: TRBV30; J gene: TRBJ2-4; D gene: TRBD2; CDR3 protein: CAGGGGERNIQYF; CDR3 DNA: TGTGCCGGGGGGGGAGGGGAACGAAACATTCAGTACTTC
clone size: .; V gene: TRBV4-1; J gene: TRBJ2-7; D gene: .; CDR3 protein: CASSQETKAYEQYF; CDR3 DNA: TGCGCCAGCAGCCAAGAGACTAAGGCCTACGAGCAGTACTTC
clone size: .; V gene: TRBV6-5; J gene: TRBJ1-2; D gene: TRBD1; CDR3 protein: CASTESAGGNYGYTF; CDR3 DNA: TGTGCCAGCACCGAGTCGGCAGGGGGTAACTATGGCTACACCTTC
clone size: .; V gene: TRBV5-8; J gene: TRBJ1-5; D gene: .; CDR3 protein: CASSSFPHIDSSNQPQHF; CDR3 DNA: TGTGCCAGCAGCTCCTTCCCTCACATCGACAGTAGCAATCAGCCCCAGCATTTT
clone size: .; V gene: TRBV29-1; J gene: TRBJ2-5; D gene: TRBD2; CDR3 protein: CSVGPGGGMETQYF; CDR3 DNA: TGCAGCGTTGGACCGGGGGGGGGTATGGAGACCCAGTACTTC
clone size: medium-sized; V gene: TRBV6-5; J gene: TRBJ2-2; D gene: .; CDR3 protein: CASGQLNTGELFF; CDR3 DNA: TGTGCCAGCGGACAGCTGAACACCGGGGAGCTGTTTTTT
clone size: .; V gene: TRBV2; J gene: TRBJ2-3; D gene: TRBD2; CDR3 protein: CASSETSGRTDTQYF; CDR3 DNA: TGTGCCAGCAGTGAGACTAGCGGACGCACAGATACGCAGTATTTT
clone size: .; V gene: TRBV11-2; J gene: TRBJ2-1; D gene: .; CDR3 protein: CASSLARGSSYNEQFF; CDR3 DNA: TGTGCCAGCAGCTTAGCCCGGGGATCCTCCTACAATGAGCAGTTCTTC
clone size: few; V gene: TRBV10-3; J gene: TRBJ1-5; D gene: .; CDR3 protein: CAISESNWGGSAQHF; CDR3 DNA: TGTGCCATCAGTGAGTCGAATTGGGGCGGATCAGCCCAGCATTTT
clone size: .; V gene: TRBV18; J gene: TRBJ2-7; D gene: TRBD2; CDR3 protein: CASSLYGLAGDEQYF; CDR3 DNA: TGTGCCAGCTCTCTCTACGGACTAGCGGGAGACGAGCAGTACTTC
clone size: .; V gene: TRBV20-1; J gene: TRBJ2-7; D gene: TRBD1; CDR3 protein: CSASQGQGADEQYF; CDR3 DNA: TGCAGTGCTAGTCAGGGACAGGGGGCTGACGAGCAGTACTTC
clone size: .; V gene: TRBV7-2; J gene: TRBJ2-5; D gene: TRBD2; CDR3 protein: CASSRGLAATETQYF; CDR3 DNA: TGTGCCAGCAGCCGCGGACTAGCGGCCACAGAGACCCAGTACTTC
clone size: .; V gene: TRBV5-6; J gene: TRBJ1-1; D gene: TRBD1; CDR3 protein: CASSLKGADGAFF; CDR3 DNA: TGTGCCAGCAGCTTGAAGGGGGCGGACGGAGCTTTCTTT
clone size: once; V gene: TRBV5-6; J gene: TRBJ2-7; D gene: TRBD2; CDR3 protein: CASSPRLAGGTYEQYF; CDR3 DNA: TGTGCCAGCAGCCCGCGACTAGCGGGAGGGACCTACGAGCAGTACTTC
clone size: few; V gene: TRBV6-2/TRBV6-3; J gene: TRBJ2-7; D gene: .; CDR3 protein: CASSYPRTVSSYEQYF; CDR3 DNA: TGTGCCAGCAGTTACCCCCGGACAGTATCCTCCTACGAGCAGTACTTC
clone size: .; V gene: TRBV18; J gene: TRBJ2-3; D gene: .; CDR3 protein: CASQTTRGTDTQYF; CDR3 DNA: TGTGCCAGCCAAACGACCCGGGGTACAGATACGCAGTATTTT
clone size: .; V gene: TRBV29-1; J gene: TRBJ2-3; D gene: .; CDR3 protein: CSVDSGTADTQYF; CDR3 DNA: TGCAGCGTGGACTCCGGGACTGCAGATACGCAGTATTTT
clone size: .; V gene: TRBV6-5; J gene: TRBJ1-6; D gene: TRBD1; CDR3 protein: CASSSRTGGNSPLHF; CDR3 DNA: TGTGCCAGCAGTTCGAGGACAGGAGGAAATTCACCCCTCCACTTT